This paragraph covers one T cell receptor beta chain sequence. There are a few counts of this clonotype. What antigen it recognizes has not been identified. No base quality values were provided; no much bigger clone lies one nucleotide off. In light of the paper, this sample's time point label describes: day 60 (about 2 months) after transplantation. Per the publication, the treatment or condition label means: allogeneic hematopoietic cell transplantation with graft depleted of TCRalphabeta T cells and CD19 B cells. Transplant recipients were children who received TCRalphabeta/CD19-depleted allogeneic hematopoietic cell grafts. Library method: PCR. Instrument used: Illumina HiSeq 2500. Molecular barcoding was employed in the preparation of TCR libraries, with unique molecular identifiers being used to normalize TCRbeta repertoire quantification. TCRdb applied fastp at Q25 and MiXCR to the public reads, then kept only in-frame beta chains. Merged by CDR3 protein, the rows form single entries marked with the most common genes and DNA. This sample has tens of thousands of distinct CDR3 sequences in its table, and about 9.3% of those were observed once. 27% of the sample belongs to the ten largest clones.

V is pared back by 8 bases and J by 5 bases, with 9 bases lying between the germline termini. The CDR3, cysteine through phenylalanine, is 11 amino acids long. Of all the DNA, just the CDR3 is kept, 33 bases in frame from base 1. The germline V gene (reference sequence) provides CDR1 MNHEY and CDR2 SMNVEV. The sample is drawn from a study of T-cell reconstitution after alpha-beta-depleted transplantation in children (dated by TCRdb to about 2016). About the full investigation: Using TCR repertoire profiling, the study quantitatively followed how T-cell immune reconstitution unfolded in children after TCRalphabeta/CD19-depleted allogeneic hematopoietic cell transplantation.

General conclusions and limits of the study: Over the following months the frequencies of hyperexpanded clones went down, and after one year T-cell counts and TCRbeta diversity were mostly credited to newly produced T cells. The high TCRbeta diversity at day 60 in some patients was ascribed to recipient T cells and intrathymic progenitors that had survived conditioning. The apparently early recovery of alphabetaT-cell counts about two months after transplant reportedly depended on only several hundred rapidly expanded clones that came from non-depleted graft cells.

Recombination linked TRBV27 to TRBJ2-5; no D segment can be confidently identified. The sequence derives from a male patient aged 2-10 years who had a stem cell transplant for chronic granulomatous disease, so the T cells may come from the graft donor. Sequencing used PBMCs, mostly from graft donor cells, obtained 60 days after TCRalphabeta/CD19-depleted stem cell transplant. The DNA is as follows: TGTGCCAGCGGTCTCTCGGAGACCCAGTACTTC. Translated, it gives CASGLSETQYF.